The 22 T cell receptor beta chains below come from one sample, sequenced in a study of CD8+CD57+ T cells in acquired aplastic anemia. Patients included in sequencing had previously demonstrated CD8+CD57+ cell expansion by flow cytometry. For CDR3 and TCR beta VDJ profiling, genomic DNA was the template used. From the reads, TCRdb called clonotypes with MiXCR, one entry per CDR3 protein. The sample records some 150,000 distinct CDR3 sequences, 71% being singletons. Sequencing was performed on sorted CD4+, CD8+, or CD8+CD57+ T cells (not recorded which) from PBMCs. These receptors all come from a human donor with aplastic anemia.

This sequence joins TRBV24-1 and TRBJ2-5; D is unresolved. Germline CDR1 and CDR2: KGHDR and SFDVKD. The CDR3 has 12 residues. Trimming stripped 1 base from V and 6 bases from J, with 5 bases between. The CDR3 sequence: CATSDFGQTQYF. In DNA, the CDR3 is TGTGCCACCAGTGATTTTGGGCAGACCCAGTACTTC.

This rearrangement joins TRBV9 to TRBJ2-5; 12 nucleotides align to TRBD2. V shed 4 bases and J 5 bases; nucleotides not matched to a gene: 6. The CDR3 spans 15 residues. Germline V gives CDR1 SGDLS, CDR2 YYNGEE. Written as DNA, the CDR3 is TGTGCCAGCAGCACGACTAGCGGGAGAGGGGAGACCCAGTACTTC. It yields the protein CASSTTSGRGETQYF.

Only one count was recorded for this clonotype. The chain recombines TRBV2 with TRBJ1-1; no clear D. Per the germline V gene, CDR1 is SNHLY and CDR2 is FYNNEI. This CDR3 contains 14 residues. V was shortened by 4 bases and J by 3 bases, with 12 bases between the two germline ends. Written as DNA, the CDR3 is TGTGCCAGCAGTGTAAATTCCCCAGACACTGAAGCTTTCTTT. Translation gives CASSVNSPDTEAFF.

This rearrangement joins TRBV19 to TRBJ2-1; D may be TRBD2 (6 bases). Trimming removed 1 base from V and 6 bases from J, with 19 bases in between. Germline CDR1 reads LNHDA; CDR2 reads SQIVND (reference sequence). The CDR3 covers 17 residues. The CDR3 DNA reads as TGTGCCAGTAGTATAGTTTTTACAGCGCCAGCGGGCAATGAGCAGTTCTTC. This gives the protein CASSIVFTAPAGNEQFF.

The J gene is TRBJ1-2, the V gene TRBV2; TRBD1 might be the D (6 bases). V shed 5 bases and J shed 4 bases, with 20 bases lying between them. CDR1 and CDR2 (germline): SNHLY, FYNNEI. CDR3 length equals 16 residues. The CDR3 spells CASSMRKGDLAYGYTF. The CDR3 bases are TGTGCCAGCAGTATGCGAAAGGGGGATCTTGCCTATGGCTACACCTTC.

CDR3 in amino acids: CASRSGIDPARGTEAFF. CDR3 bases: TGTGCCAGCAGATCGGGCATAGATCCAGCCCGAGGCACTGAAGCTTTCTTT. J is TRBJ1-1 and V is TRBV5-5; D unclear. The germline V gene has CDR1 SGHKS and CDR2 YYEKEE (reference sequence). The CDR3 spans 17 residues. V dropped 5 bases and J dropped 4 bases, with 24 bases sitting between them. Full variable domain (remainder filled in from reference TRBV5-5 and TRBJ1-1): DAGVTQSPTHLIKTRGQQVTLRCSPISGHKSVSWYQQVLGQGPQFIFQYYEKEERGRGNFPDRFSARQFPNYSSELNVNALLLGDSALYLCASRSGIDPARGTEAFFGQGTRLTVV.

A few counts support this clonotype. The chain links TRBV7-3 to TRBJ2-1; D gene ambiguous. There are 11 residues in the CDR3. CDR1 SGHTA and CDR2 FQGTGA come from the germline V gene. The ends were cut back, 5 bases at V and 7 bases at J, with 6 bases in the middle. CDR3 region: CASSLLNEQFF. The CDR3 DNA reads as TGTGCCAGCAGCCTCTTGAATGAGCAGTTCTTC. Using reference TRBV7-3 and TRBJ2-1 for the parts outside the CDR3, the full variable domain is GAGVSQTPSNKVTEKGKYVELRCDPISGHTALYWYRQSLGQGPEFLIYFQGTGAADDSGLPNDRFFAVRPEGSVSTLKIQRTERGDSAVYLCASSLLNEQFFGPGTRLTVL.

The chain links TRBV6-6 to TRBJ2-7, with D unresolved. V lost 0 bases and J lost 2, with 8 bases in between. Germline CDR1 reads MNHNY; CDR2 reads SVGAGI (reference sequence). The CDR3 length is 14 residues. CDR3 DNA: TGTGCCAGCAGTTACTCGGACGGCCCCTACGAGCAGTACTTC. Translating gives CASSYSDGPYEQYF.

This clonotype was counted ten times or more. This chain joins TRBV29-1 and TRBJ1-2; unclear D gene. The CDR3 extends over 12 amino acids. Germline lookup yields CDR1 SQVTM and CDR2 ANQGSEA. V lost 5 bases to trimming and J lost 4 bases, with 11 bases between them. The CDR3 nucleotides are TGCAGCGTTTCATTAACAGTCTATGGCTACACCTTC. Amino acid sequence: CSVSLTVYGYTF.

The chain carries TRBV2 and TRBJ2-5; 11 positions agree with TRBD2. Germline values: CDR1 SNHLY, CDR2 FYNNEI. This CDR3 spans 15 amino acids. V shed 3 bases, J shed 4 bases, and the junction held 4 bases outside the gene matches. This CDR3 reads CASSETSGDGETQYF. For the CDR3, the DNA is TGTGCCAGCAGTGAGACTAGCGGGGACGGAGAGACCCAGTACTTC.

The rearrangement joins TRBV20-1 to TRBJ1-2; D is unresolved. V lost 6 bases and J 3 bases, leaving 14 bases between the germline ends. Germline loops: CDR1 DFQATT, CDR2 SNEGSKA (reference sequence). This CDR3 is 13 amino acids long. This chain's CDR3 is CSAEPRRYYGYTF. In DNA, the CDR3 is TGCAGTGCCGAGCCCCGGAGATACTATGGCTACACCTTC.

There are many counts of this clonotype. The V gene is TRBV7-8, the J gene TRBJ2-7; possibly TRBD1 for D (5 bases). This CDR3 has 15 residues. V gave up 5 bases and J gave up 1 base, with 15 bases separating them. The germline gives CDR1 SGHVS, CDR2 FQNEAQ. The CDR3 DNA reads TGTGCCAGCAGCCACGGCACAGGTCCTTCCTACGAGCAGTACGTC. It is translated as CASSHGTGPSYEQYV.

This clonotype was seen only a few times. CDR3 DNA: TGTGCCAGCAGCGCGCGGGACTTAGCTTACGAGCAGTACTTC. Translation: CASSARDLAYEQYF. The J gene is TRBJ2-7, the V gene TRBV9, with a tentative D call TRBD2 (6 bases). V was pared by 3 bases and J by 4 bases, with 14 bases between. Germline lookup yields CDR1 SGDLS and CDR2 YYNGEE. The CDR3 sequence is 14 residues long.

The chain uses TRBV29-1 and TRBJ1-1; D gene ambiguous. V lost 0 bases and J 0 bases, leaving 5 bases between the germline ends. Germline assignment: CDR1 SQVTM and CDR2 ANQGSEA. The CDR3 contains 13 residues. The CDR3 DNA reads TGCAGCGTTGAAGACGGGATGAACACTGAAGCTTTCTTT. It translates to CSVEDGMNTEAFF.

Of note for this clonotype: This may arise from a read error, as a much more abundant clone is one base away. This chain links TRBV27 with TRBJ1-1; D unclear. Looked up from germline, CDR1 is MNHEY and CDR2 is SMNVEV (reference sequence). The length of the CDR3 is 13 residues. CDR3 in amino acids: CASSLRDGTEASF. The DNA of the CDR3 is TGTGCCAGCAGTTTAAGGGATGGCACTGAAGCTTCCTTT.

Written as DNA, the CDR3 is TGTGCCACCAGCCCCGATCAGGGGAGGGAGACCCAGTACTTC. It specifies CATSPDQGRETQYF. V usage is TRBV15 and J usage is TRBJ2-5, with D perhaps being TRBD1 or TRBD2 (6 bases each). CDR1 and CDR2 (germline): LNHNV, YYDKDF (reference sequence). The CDR3 spans 14 residues. V dropped 5 bases and J dropped 5 bases, with 15 bases sitting between them.

The V call is TRBV7-9, the J call TRBJ1-2; D uncertain. The CDR3 is 12 residues long. Germline loops: CDR1 SEHNR, CDR2 FQNEAQ (reference sequence). V was clipped by 5 bases and J by 4 bases, with 8 bases between them. CDR3 in amino acids: CASSARPYGYTF. The DNA for the CDR3 is TGTGCCAGCAGCGCCCGCCCCTATGGCTACACCTTC.

This chain joins TRBV19 and TRBJ2-7; unclear D gene. This CDR3 contains 14 residues. V lost 2 bases to trimming and J lost 3 bases, with 11 bases between them. Germline-derived CDR1 and CDR2 are LNHDA and SQIVND (reference sequence). CDR3 protein: CASSISNQDYEQYF. The DNA for the CDR3 is TGTGCCAGTAGTATATCCAATCAAGACTACGAGCAGTACTTC.

This clonotype was seen only once. The J gene is TRBJ2-3, the V gene TRBV2; 7 bases fit TRBD1. The V gene end was trimmed by 0 bases and the J gene end by 0 bases; junction bases not matched to a gene: 3. Per germline, CDR1 SNHLY and CDR2 FYNNEI. The CDR3 sequence is 16 residues long. This CDR3 reads CASSEAGTASTDTQYF. The CDR3, as DNA: TGTGCCAGCAGTGAAGCGGGGACAGCTAGCACAGATACGCAGTATTTT.

The J gene is TRBJ2-5, the V gene TRBV7-2; 7 bases match TRBD1. Germline CDR1 and CDR2: SGHTA and FQGNSA. CDR3 length: 14 residues. The V segment lost 5 bases and the J segment 1 base; nucleotides outside the gene matches: 4. The CDR3 region has the DNA TGTGCCAGCAGCCGGGACAGCTCCCAAGAGACCCAGTACTTC. It codes for CASSRDSSQETQYF.

This clonotype occurred a few times. The CDR3 protein is CSARGLAGVYEQYF. The DNA of the CDR3 is TGCAGTGCTAGAGGGCTAGCGGGAGTCTACGAGCAGTACTTC. This chain connects TRBV20-1 to TRBJ2-7, with TRBD2 matching over 10 bases. CDR3 size: 14 residues. V lost 1 base to trimming and J lost 3 bases; unmatched junction nucleotides: 3. Germline V lookup: CDR1 DFQATT, CDR2 SNEGSKA (reference sequence).

The genes are TRBV7-9 and TRBJ2-7; D gene uncertain. Trimming pared 1 base from V and 0 bases from J, leaving 7 bases between. Germline values: CDR1 SEHNR, CDR2 FQNEAQ (reference sequence). This CDR3 contains 14 residues. The CDR3 nucleotides are TGTGCCAGCAGCTTAGTAGGGTTCTCCTACGAGCAGTACTTC. It is translated as CASSLVGFSYEQYF.